Presented here are 16 T cell receptor beta chains from one specimen sequenced in a study of identical twins. TCRdb re-analysed the 5' RACE reads in MiXCR, keeping a single row per CDR3 protein. Here the sample spans some 560,000 distinct CDR3 sequences, nearly 10% being singletons. The same specimen was also included in a second study, on yellow fever vaccine responses in identical twins.

The sample taken for sequencing was PBMCs. These receptors were collected from a woman aged 18-29 years in good health.

The chain links TRBV10-3 to TRBJ2-3; D gene uncertain. Germline lookup yields CDR1 ENHRY and CDR2 SYGVKD. Trimming removed 3 bases from V and 6 bases from J, with 10 bases in between. CDR3 length equals 13 residues. Here the CDR3 DNA reads TGTGCCATCAGTGAAGGTGGACCCGATACGCAGTATTTT. This gives the protein CAISEGGPDTQYF.

V is TRBV11-2 and J is TRBJ2-1; TRBD2 aligns across 8 bases. The ends lost 0 bases at V and 9 bases at J; junction bases unmatched: 7. The germline gives CDR1 SGHAT, CDR2 FQNNGV. There are 15 residues in the CDR3. CDR3 bases: TGTGCCAGCAGCTTAGATTATAGCGGGGTTGTTGAGCAGTTCTTC. Protein: CASSLDYSGVVEQFF. Looking up the rest from reference TRBV11-2 and TRBJ2-1 gives the full variable domain: EAGVAQSPRYKIIEKRQSVAFWCNPISGHATLYWYQQILGQGPKLLIQFQNNGVVDDSQLPKDRFSAERLKGVDSTLKIQPAKLEDSAVYLCASSLDYSGVVEQFFGPGTRLTVL.

The chain is built from TRBV11-2 and TRBJ2-3, with 13 positions matching TRBD2. The CDR3 spans 19 residues. The ends lost 7 bases at V and 1 base at J; junction bases unmatched: 14. CDR1 is SGHAT, CDR2 FQNNGV, per germline. This CDR3 reads CASTLPGGTSGTGTDTQYF. The CDR3 nucleotides are TGTGCCAGCACGTTGCCGGGCGGGACTAGCGGGACGGGCACAGATACGCAGTATTTT.

This clonotype occurred many times. The chain recombines TRBV24-1 with TRBJ1-5; no clear D gene. The CDR3 sequence is 14 residues long. Trimming shortened V by 5 bases and J by 0 bases, and 7 bases separated the two germline ends. The germline V gene encodes CDR1 KGHDR and CDR2 SFDVKD. CDR3 loop: CATSGPASNQPQHF. The DNA of the CDR3 is TGTGCCACCAGTGGGCCGGCTAGCAATCAGCCCCAGCATTTT.

This clonotype was seen a few times. The genes are TRBV20-1 and TRBJ2-2; 7 bases map to TRBD2. The length of the CDR3 is 16 residues. The germline V gene encodes CDR1 DFQATT and CDR2 SNEGSKA (reference sequence). Unmatched junction bases numbered 4, after V lost 0 bases and J lost 0 bases. CDR3 protein: CSAREYGGTNTGELFF. The CDR3 nucleotides are TGCAGTGCTAGAGAGTACGGGGGGACGAACACCGGGGAGCTGTTTTTT.

The chain joins TRBV5-1 to TRBJ2-7; no clear D. The CDR3 totals 11 residues. The V gene lost 3 bases and the J gene lost 5 bases, with 6 bases spanning the gap. Germline CDR1 and CDR2: SGHRS and YFSETQ. In DNA form, the CDR3 reads TGCGCCAGCAGCTCCGCGGACGAGCAGTACTTC. Translated, it gives CASSSADEQYF.

In its sample, this clonotype was seen a few times. The chain combines TRBV7-2 with TRBJ2-1; unclear D gene. The CDR3 sequence is 13 residues long. Trimming cost V 1 base and J 13 bases, with 14 bases left between them. CDR1 is SGHTA and CDR2 is FQGNSA in the germline V gene. This CDR3 is CASSLEGPPVQFF. CDR3 DNA: TGTGCCAGCAGCTTAGAAGGGCCGCCTGTCCAGTTCTTC. The variable domain in full, completed from reference TRBV7-2 and TRBJ2-1, reads GAGVSQSPSNKVTEKGKDVELRCDPISGHTALYWYRQSLGQGLEFLIYFQGNSAPDKSGLPSDRFSAERTGGSVSTLTIQRTQQEDSAVYLCASSLEGPPVQFFGPGTRLTVL.

The chain uses TRBV20-1 and TRBJ1-6; weak D call: TRBD1 (5 bases). The CDR3 covers 16 residues. Germline assignment: CDR1 DFQATT and CDR2 SNEGSKA (reference sequence). The germline V and J ends were trimmed by 3 bases and 10 bases, with 22 bases remaining between them. The chain's CDR3 is CSASEGLEGRRSPLHF. Written as DNA, the CDR3 is TGCAGTGCTAGCGAAGGGCTGGAGGGGCGAAGGTCACCCCTCCACTTT.

The table lists this clonotype with a few counts. The chain recombines TRBV6-5 with TRBJ2-3, with D possibly matching TRBD2 (5 bases). Germline V gene sequence: CDR1 MNHEY, CDR2 SVGAGI. The CDR3 extends over 11 amino acids. V was clipped by 2 bases and J by 14 bases, with 11 bases between them. The CDR3 nucleotides are TGTGCCAGCAGTTACGGACTGGCGCTGTATTTT. The encoded protein is CASSYGLALYF.

This clonotype was seen many times. V is TRBV11-1 and J is TRBJ2-7; tentatively, D is TRBD1 (5 bases). Looked up from germline, CDR1 is SGHAT and CDR2 is FQDESV (reference sequence). With 1 base removed from V and 3 bases from J, the gap between germline ends came to 22 bases. This CDR3 has 18 residues. CDR3 amino acids: CASSLESYSGNLHYEQYF. The CDR3 DNA is TGTGCCAGCAGCTTAGAGTCCTACTCAGGGAACCTACACTACGAGCAGTACTTC.

The chain uses TRBV28 and TRBJ2-2, with a weak D call TRBD2 (6 bases). The CDR3 has 15 amino acids. The germline V and J ends were trimmed by 5 bases and 1 base, with 11 bases remaining between them. Looked up from germline, CDR1 is MDHEN and CDR2 is SYDVKM. The CDR3: CASSLSGENTGELFF. DNA of the CDR3: TGTGCCAGCAGTCTTAGCGGAGAGAACACCGGGGAGCTGTTTTTT.

The chain joins TRBV20-1 to TRBJ1-2, with D unclear. Between the trimmed V and J ends, which lost 0 bases and 7 bases, there was a span of 9 bases. Germline values: CDR1 DFQATT, CDR2 SNEGSKA (reference sequence). CDR3 length: 12 amino acids. This CDR3 is CSARDPAFGYTF. DNA of the CDR3: TGCAGTGCTAGAGATCCCGCCTTTGGCTACACCTTC.

V is TRBV5-1 and J is TRBJ2-5; TRBD1 aligns across 8 bases. Unmatched junction bases numbered 3, after V lost 4 bases and J lost 4 bases. There are 13 residues in the CDR3. Germline loops: CDR1 SGHRS, CDR2 YFSETQ. The CDR3 bases are TGCGCCAGCAGCAACGACAGGGGAGAGACCCAGTACTTC. It specifies CASSNDRGETQYF.

This clonotype has just a few counts. The V call is TRBV21-1, the J call TRBJ2-7. TRBV21-1 is tagged as a pseudogene. The length of the CDR3 is 16 residues. The CDR3 DNA reads as TGTGCCAGCAGCAAAGTAATTTTGACGGACGCCTACGAGCAGTACTTC. This translates into CASSKVILTDAYEQYF.

This clonotype was seen a handful of times. This sequence joins TRBV12-3 or TRBV12-4 and TRBJ2-7; TRBD1 matches at 9 bases. The CDR3 contains 14 residues. Unmatched junction bases numbered 5, after V lost 7 bases and J lost 1 base. The CDR3 nucleotides read TGTGCCAGCACCGGGACAGGGTATTCCTACGAGCAGTACTTC. It encodes CASTGTGYSYEQYF.

The chain recombines TRBV27 with TRBJ2-7; no reliable D call. Germline CDR1 reads MNHEY; CDR2 reads SMNVEV (reference sequence). Trimming removed 2 bases from V and 6 bases from J, with 11 bases in between. The CDR3 loop spans 13 amino acids. The CDR3 protein is CASSLGQAREQYF. In DNA, the CDR3 is TGTGCCAGCAGTTTAGGGCAGGCCCGCGAGCAGTACTTC.